These 31 T cell receptor beta chains originate from one sample sequenced in a study of T cell responses to AZD1222 COVID-19 vaccine. TCRdb keeps only in-frame clones here, not all; method: immunoSEQ multiplex PCR. The data show 100,000 to 150,000 clones, around 92% seen once. The sequenced sample was peripheral blood, obtained 28 days after the second AZD1222 dose. The origin of the receptors is an adult who received the AZD1222 COVID-19 vaccine.

The chain combines TRBV6-1 with TRBJ1-5, with D perhaps TRBD1 (6 bases). Trimming stripped 4 bases from V and 4 bases from J, with 20 bases between. The CDR3 consists of 17 residues. Germline lookup yields CDR1 MNHNS and CDR2 SASEGT. The CDR3: CASSVDPSGGENQPQHF. The CDR3 DNA sequence: TGTGCCAGCAGTGTAGACCCCTCGGGGGGCGAGAATCAGCCCCAGCATTTT.

The chain joins TRBV5-5 to TRBJ2-3; possibly TRBD1 or TRBD2 for D (5 bases each). V lost 4 bases, J lost 5 bases, and 17 bases lay in between. The CDR3 loop spans 15 amino acids. Looked up from germline, CDR1 is SGHKS and CDR2 is YYEKEE (reference sequence). CDR3 in amino acids: CASSRDPATLDTQYF. The CDR3 nucleotides read TGTGCCAGCAGCCGGGACCCAGCCACCCTAGATACGCAGTATTTT. Full variable domain (missing parts from reference TRBV5-5 and TRBJ2-3): DAGVTQSPTHLIKTRGQQVTLRCSPISGHKSVSWYQQVLGQGPQFIFQYYEKEERGRGNFPDRFSARQFPNYSSELNVNALLLGDSALYLCASSRDPATLDTQYFGPGTRLTVL.

The chain is built from TRBV9 and TRBJ2-3; TRBD1 matches at 7 bases. CDR3 length equals 18 residues. The germline gives CDR1 SGDLS, CDR2 YYNGEE. V lost 0 bases and J lost 2; bases outside the gene matches: 12. The CDR3 sequence is CASSVGPWTGEFTDTQYF. As DNA, the CDR3 is TGTGCCAGCAGCGTAGGTCCCTGGACAGGTGAATTCACAGATACGCAGTATTTT.

The chain combines TRBV12-3 or TRBV12-4 with TRBJ2-3; D is undetermined. The CDR3 totals 12 residues. V was clipped by 3 bases and J by 0 bases, with 1 base between them. In nucleotides, the CDR3 is TGTGCCAGCAGTTTTAGCACAGATACGCAGTATTTT. Protein product: CASSFSTDTQYF.

The chain combines TRBV6-5 with TRBJ2-1; tentatively, D is TRBD2 (6 bases). CDR1 and CDR2 from the germline V gene are MNHEY and SVGAGI. V was shortened by 6 bases and J by 8 bases, with 11 bases between the two germline ends. The CDR3 totals 12 residues. CDR3 bases: TGTGCCAGCAGCCAATCGGGGGATGAGCAGTTCTTC. Its protein product is CASSQSGDEQFF.

This clone has only a few counts. The chain couples TRBV7-3 to TRBJ2-7; maybe TRBD2 (6 bases). CDR1 is SGHTA, CDR2 FQGTGA, per germline. CDR3 length: 18 residues. The V end lost 6 bases, the J end lost 0 bases, and 24 bases lay between the germline ends. The CDR3 spells CASSDTGSRDWSSYEQYV. The CDR3 nucleotides read TGTGCCAGCAGTGATACCGGAAGCCGGGACTGGAGCTCCTACGAGCAGTACGTC.

V usage is TRBV30 and J usage is TRBJ1-5; maybe TRBD1 (6 bases). There are 14 residues in the CDR3. The germline gives CDR1 GTSNPN, CDR2 SVGIG (reference sequence). The V end was cut by 5 bases, the J end by 0 bases, with 11 bases between. The CDR3 nucleotides read TGTGCCTGGGGGACACAATATAGCAATCAGCCCCAGCATTTT. It yields the protein CAWGTQYSNQPQHF.

This chain uses TRBV6-5 with TRBJ1-1, with TRBD1 matching 9 bases. The germline CDR1 and CDR2 sequences are MNHEY and SVGAGI. The CDR3 runs to 13 residues. The J segment lost 7 bases and the V segment lost 7 bases, leaving 7 bases of the junction unmatched. The CDR3 DNA is TGTGCCAGCACCCCGGGACAGGGACGTGAAGCTTTCTTT. Amino acids: CASTPGQGREAFF.

J is TRBJ1-1 and V is TRBV5-1; 9 nucleotides align to TRBD1. V shed 4 bases and J 4 bases; nucleotides not matched to a gene: 5. Per the germline V gene, CDR1 is SGHRS and CDR2 is YFSETQ. CDR3 length: 14 residues. CDR3 loop: CASSGGQGLTEAFF. CDR3 bases: TGCGCCAGCAGCGGGGGACAGGGACTCACTGAAGCTTTCTTT.

V usage is TRBV4-2 and J usage is TRBJ2-1, with 12 bases aligning to TRBD2. Per germline, CDR1 LGHNA and CDR2 YNFKEQ. CDR3 length: 15 residues. V trimming: 4 bases; J trimming: 5 bases; junction bases outside the gene matches: 3. CDR3 sequence: CASSLGLAGNNEQFF. CDR3 bases: TGTGCCAGCAGCCTCGGACTAGCGGGGAACAATGAGCAGTTCTTC.

The chain couples TRBV3-1 (or the pseudogene TRBV3-2) to TRBJ2-2; the match to TRBD2 covers 13 bases. Germline values: CDR1 LGHDT, CDR2 YNNKEL (reference sequence). CDR3 length equals 16 residues. With 4 bases clipped from V and 5 bases from J, the junction kept 4 bases outside the gene matches. This CDR3 reads CASSRLAGGGTGELFF. The CDR3 coding sequence is TGTGCCAGCAGCCGACTAGCGGGGGGCGGGACCGGGGAGCTGTTTTTT.

The rearrangement links TRBV3-1 (or the pseudogene TRBV3-2) to TRBJ1-5; D is unclear. This CDR3 is 17 amino acids long. From germline, CDR1 is LGHDT and CDR2 YNNKEL (reference sequence). Trimming removed 0 bases from V and 5 bases from J, with 17 bases in between. CDR3 nucleotides: TGTGCCAGCAGCCAAGACCAGGATGTTCCCCGGCATCAGCCCCAGCATTTT. The encoded protein is CASSQDQDVPRHQPQHF.

This clone came up a few times. The chain uses TRBV30 and TRBJ1-4; 7 bases map to TRBD1. CDR1 is GTSNPN, CDR2 SVGIG, per germline (reference sequence). The CDR3 runs to 14 residues. V was pared by 2 bases and J by 3 bases, with 3 bases of the junction left unmatched. The CDR3 sequence is CAWSSGQPNEKLFF. CDR3 in DNA: TGTGCCTGGAGTTCGGGACAGCCTAATGAAAAACTGTTTTTT.

The chain uses TRBV19 and TRBJ1-2, with D maybe TRBD1 (5 bases). Germline lookup yields CDR1 LNHDA and CDR2 SQIVND (reference sequence). Between the trimmed V and J ends, which lost 6 bases and 0 bases, there was a span of 8 bases. The CDR3 sequence is 13 residues long. CDR3 DNA sequence: TGTGCCAGTAGGACAGAAGCTAACTATGGCTACACCTTC. This translates into CASRTEANYGYTF.

The chain employs TRBV24-1 and TRBJ2-3; the D is unclear. The V gene lost 3 bases and the J gene lost 5 bases, with 5 bases spanning the gap. The germline V gene has CDR1 KGHDR and CDR2 SFDVKD. The CDR3 totals 12 residues. CDR3 nucleotide sequence: TGTGCCACCAGTGATAAAGTAGATACGCAGTATTTT. Encoded protein: CATSDKVDTQYF.

The rearrangement joins TRBV6-1 to TRBJ1-6, with D perhaps TRBD1 (5 bases). The CDR3 has 16 amino acids. CDR1 is MNHNS and CDR2 is SASEGT in the germline V gene. Trimming left V 2 bases short and J 6 bases short, with 14 bases between. The CDR3 bases are TGTGCCAGCAGTGAAAGAAGGGACCTCGGTAATTCACCCCTCCACTTT. It is translated as CASSERRDLGNSPLHF.

This chain connects TRBV6-1 to TRBJ2-3; weak D call: TRBD2 (6 bases). The CDR3 length is 15 residues. Trimming left V 6 bases short and J 5 bases short, with 18 bases between. CDR1 MNHNS and CDR2 SASEGT come from the germline V gene. The CDR3 here is CASSRDYGGGDTQYF. The CDR3, as DNA: TGTGCCAGCAGCCGGGATTACGGGGGAGGAGATACGCAGTATTTT.

The V gene is TRBV5-1, the J gene TRBJ2-2, with 14 bases aligning to TRBD2. Trimming at V came to 6 bases and at J to 4 bases, leaving 11 bases not matched to a gene. Per germline, CDR1 SGHRS and CDR2 YFSETQ. The CDR3 runs 18 residues. The CDR3 DNA sequence: TGCGCCAGCACCCTGACTAGCGGGGGGGCCGCGGGCACCGGGGAGCTGTTTTTT. Protein: CASTLTSGGAAGTGELFF.

The chain combines TRBV18 with TRBJ2-5; weak D call: TRBD1 (6 bases). This CDR3 contains 14 residues. Germline CDR1 reads KGHSH; CDR2 reads LQKENI. Trimming removed 2 bases at V and 5 bases at J, with 12 bases between. CDR3 sequence reads: CASSPNRVGETQYF. The CDR3 bases are TGTGCCAGCTCACCAAACAGGGTTGGGGAGACCCAGTACTTC.

The chain is built from TRBV24-1 and TRBJ2-3, with 8 bases fitting TRBD1. In germline, CDR1 is KGHDR, CDR2 SFDVKD. The CDR3 totals 16 residues. V was pared by 4 bases and J by 3 bases, with 8 bases of the junction left unmatched. The CDR3 nucleotides are TGTGCCACCAGTGAAACGCTGGACAGGGTGACAGATACGCAGTATTTT. Its protein is CATSETLDRVTDTQYF.

This clone has more than one count but fewer than ten. This sequence joins TRBV5-1 and TRBJ1-3, with D uncertain. CDR1 is SGHRS and CDR2 is YFSETQ in the germline V gene. This CDR3 comprises 14 residues. V lost 2 bases and J lost 3, with 9 bases in between. CDR3 loop: CASSFGGNGNTIYF. Written as DNA, the CDR3 is TGCGCCAGCAGCTTTGGAGGGAATGGAAACACCATATATTTT.

This chain joins TRBV6-5 and TRBJ1-1, with TRBD1 matching over 7 bases. Losses at the gene ends were 2 bases for V and 5 bases for J; bases not matched to a gene: 11. The CDR3 consists of 16 residues. The germline CDR1 and CDR2 sequences are MNHEY and SVGAGI. For the CDR3, the DNA is TGTGCCAGCAGTTACGAAACGGGTACAGGGGTGACTGAAGCTTTCTTT. It translates to CASSYETGTGVTEAFF.

This chain uses TRBV3-1 (or the pseudogene TRBV3-2) with TRBJ1-2; unclear D gene. Germline CDR1 is LGHDT and CDR2 is YNNKEL (reference sequence). The CDR3 contains 15 residues. The V and J ends lost 0 bases and 3 bases respectively, with 11 bases between them. This CDR3 is CASSQDRRLDYGYTF. The CDR3 DNA is TGTGCCAGCAGCCAAGATCGCAGGCTCGACTATGGCTACACCTTC.

The V and J genes are TRBV7-8 and TRBJ2-1; D unresolved. The CDR3 length is 12 residues. Germline V gene data show CDR1 as SGHVS and CDR2 as FQNEAQ. Trimming took off 2 bases at V and 7 bases at J, with 6 bases between the two ends. The CDR3 loop reads CASSLITNEQFF. CDR3 DNA: TGTGCCAGCAGCTTAATTACGAATGAGCAGTTCTTC.

To note about this clone: Other DNA sequences in this sample translate to the same CDR3. The J gene is TRBJ1-2, the V gene TRBV7-2, with a possible D match to TRBD1 (6 bases). The CDR3 is 14 residues long. Looked up from germline, CDR1 is SGHTA and CDR2 is FQGNSA. V was trimmed by 1 base and J by 4 bases, leaving 10 bases between them. CDR3 region: CASSLVQGGYGYTF. CDR3 in DNA: TGTGCCAGCAGCTTAGTCCAAGGGGGCTATGGCTACACCTTC.

This clone was recorded only once. This chain uses TRBV7-8 with TRBJ1-2; D is unresolved. Germline V gives CDR1 SGHVS, CDR2 FQNEAQ. V lost 2 bases and J lost 3, with 4 bases in between. This CDR3 has 12 amino acids. As DNA, the CDR3 is TGTGCCAGCAGCTTACAGGACTATGGCTACACCTTC. Translation: CASSLQDYGYTF.

The rearrangement uses TRBV18 and TRBJ1-5, with TRBD1 as a possible D gene (5 bases). V was shortened by 3 bases and J by 7 bases, with 10 bases between the two germline ends. The CDR3 length is 13 residues. Germline loops: CDR1 KGHSH, CDR2 LQKENI. The CDR3, as DNA: TGTGCCAGCTCACCGGGCAGGGAACAGCCCCAGCATTTT. It encodes CASSPGREQPQHF.

The chain is built from TRBV18 and TRBJ1-6; maybe TRBD1 (6 bases). Trimming stripped 2 bases from V and 7 bases from J, with 15 bases between. The germline gives CDR1 KGHSH, CDR2 LQKENI. This CDR3 is built from 16 residues. The CDR3 nucleotides read TGTGCCAGCTCACCAAGGGGGGCAATAAGGAATTCACCCCTCCACTTT. It yields the protein CASSPRGAIRNSPLHF.

The chain links TRBV12-3 or TRBV12-4 to TRBJ2-7, with TRBD1 matching 7 bases. This CDR3 comprises 12 residues. Trimming cost V 8 bases and J 2 bases; bases outside gene matches: 3. CDR3 in DNA: TGTGCCAGCGGGACAGATACCTACGAGCAGTACTTC. Amino acid sequence: CASGTDTYEQYF.

V gene TRBV30 combines with J gene TRBJ1-2; D gene ambiguous. V gave up 2 bases and J gave up 5 bases, with 15 bases separating them. There are 14 residues in the CDR3. Germline V gene sequence: CDR1 GTSNPN, CDR2 SVGIG (reference sequence). CDR3 amino acids: CAWSQVPKNYGYTF. DNA for the CDR3: TGTGCCTGGAGTCAGGTCCCGAAGAATTATGGCTACACCTTC.

The chain joins TRBV2 to TRBJ1-6, with D tentatively TRBD1 (5 bases). Germline values: CDR1 SNHLY, CDR2 FYNNEI. CDR3 length: 13 amino acids. Between the trimmed V and J ends, which lost 3 bases and 8 bases, there was a span of 8 bases. The CDR3 nucleotides read TGTGCCAGCAGTGAGGGGGGAGATTCACCCCTCCACTTT. Its translation is CASSEGGDSPLHF.